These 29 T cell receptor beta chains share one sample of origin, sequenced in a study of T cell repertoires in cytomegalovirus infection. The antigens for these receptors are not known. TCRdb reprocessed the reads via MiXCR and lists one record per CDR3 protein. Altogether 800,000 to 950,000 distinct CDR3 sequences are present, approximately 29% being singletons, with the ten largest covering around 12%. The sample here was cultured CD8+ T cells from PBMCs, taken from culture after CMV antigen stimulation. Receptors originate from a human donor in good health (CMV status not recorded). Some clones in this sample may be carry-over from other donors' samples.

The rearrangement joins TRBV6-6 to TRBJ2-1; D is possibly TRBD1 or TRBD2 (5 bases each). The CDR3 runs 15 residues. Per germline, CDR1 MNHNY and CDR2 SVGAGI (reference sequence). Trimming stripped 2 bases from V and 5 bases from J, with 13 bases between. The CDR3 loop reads CASSYGWDEDNEQFF. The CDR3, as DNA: TGTGCCAGCAGTTACGGATGGGACGAAGACAATGAGCAGTTCTTC.

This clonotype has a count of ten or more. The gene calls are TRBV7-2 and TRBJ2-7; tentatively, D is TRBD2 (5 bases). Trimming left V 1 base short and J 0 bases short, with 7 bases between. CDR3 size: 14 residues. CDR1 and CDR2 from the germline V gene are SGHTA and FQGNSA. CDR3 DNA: TGTGCCAGCAGCTTAGGACGGGACTCCTACGAGCAGTACGTC. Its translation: CASSLGRDSYEQYV.

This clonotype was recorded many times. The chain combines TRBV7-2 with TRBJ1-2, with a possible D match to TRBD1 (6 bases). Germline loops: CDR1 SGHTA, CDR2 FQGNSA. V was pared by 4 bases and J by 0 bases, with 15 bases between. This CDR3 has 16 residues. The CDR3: CASSSWTEDANYGYTF. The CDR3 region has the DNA TGTGCCAGCAGCTCTTGGACAGAGGACGCTAACTATGGCTACACCTTC.

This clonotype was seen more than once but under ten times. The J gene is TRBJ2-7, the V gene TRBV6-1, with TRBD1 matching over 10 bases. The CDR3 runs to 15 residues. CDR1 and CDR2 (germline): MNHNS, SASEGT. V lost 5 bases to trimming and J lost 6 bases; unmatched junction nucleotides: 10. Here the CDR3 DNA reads TGTGCCAGCAGTTTATACGGGACAGGGGCCGGCGAGCAGTACGTC. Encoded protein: CASSLYGTGAGEQYV.

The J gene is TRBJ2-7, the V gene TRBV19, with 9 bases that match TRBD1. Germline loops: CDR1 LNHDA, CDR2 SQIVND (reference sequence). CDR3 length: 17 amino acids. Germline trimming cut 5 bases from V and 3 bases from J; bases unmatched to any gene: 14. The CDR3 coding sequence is TGTGCCAGTAGTGCAGCTACCGGACAGGGGTTTAGCTACGAGCAGTACTTC. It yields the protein CASSAATGQGFSYEQYF.

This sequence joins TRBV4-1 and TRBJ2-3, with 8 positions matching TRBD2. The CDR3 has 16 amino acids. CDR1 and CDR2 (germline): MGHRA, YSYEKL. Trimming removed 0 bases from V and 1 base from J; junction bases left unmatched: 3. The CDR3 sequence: CASSQDYGGGTDTQYF. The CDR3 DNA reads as TGCGCCAGCAGCCAAGATTACGGGGGGGGCACAGATACGCAGTATTTT.

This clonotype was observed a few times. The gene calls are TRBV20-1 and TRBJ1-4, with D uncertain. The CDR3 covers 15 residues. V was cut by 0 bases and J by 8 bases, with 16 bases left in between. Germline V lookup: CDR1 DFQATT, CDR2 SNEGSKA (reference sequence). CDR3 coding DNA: TGCAGTGCTAGAGATATTACCCAGAGTTGGGAAAAACTGTTTTTT. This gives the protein CSARDITQSWEKLFF.

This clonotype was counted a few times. CDR3 residues: CASSSDRASYNSPLHF. CDR3 in DNA: TGTGCCAGCAGCTCGGACAGAGCCTCCTATAATTCACCCCTCCACTTT. The chain links TRBV11-1 to TRBJ1-6; D is perhaps TRBD1 (6 bases). The V gene lost 4 bases and the J gene lost 0 bases, with 10 bases spanning the gap. The CDR3 totals 16 residues. The germline CDR1 and CDR2 sequences are SGHAT and FQDESV (reference sequence).

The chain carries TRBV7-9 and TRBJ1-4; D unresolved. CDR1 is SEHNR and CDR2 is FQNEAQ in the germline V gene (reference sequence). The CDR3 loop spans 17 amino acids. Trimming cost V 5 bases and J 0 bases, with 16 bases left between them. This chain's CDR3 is CASSVGTRTATNEKLFF. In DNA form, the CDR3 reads TGTGCCAGCAGCGTGGGAACTCGAACAGCAACTAATGAAAAACTGTTTTTT.

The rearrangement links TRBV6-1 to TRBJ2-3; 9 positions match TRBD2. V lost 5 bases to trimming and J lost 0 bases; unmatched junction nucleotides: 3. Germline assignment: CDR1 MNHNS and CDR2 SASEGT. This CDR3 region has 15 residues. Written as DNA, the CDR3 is TGTGCCAGCAGTAGACTAGCGGCTAGCACAGATACGCAGTATTTT. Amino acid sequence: CASSRLAASTDTQYF.

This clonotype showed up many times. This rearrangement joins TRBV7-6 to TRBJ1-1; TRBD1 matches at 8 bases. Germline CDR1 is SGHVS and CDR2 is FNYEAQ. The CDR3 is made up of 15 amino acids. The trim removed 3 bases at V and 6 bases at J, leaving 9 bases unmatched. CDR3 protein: CASSFLTGVSAEAFF. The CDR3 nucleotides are TGTGCCAGCAGCTTCCTGACAGGGGTGAGCGCTGAAGCTTTCTTT.

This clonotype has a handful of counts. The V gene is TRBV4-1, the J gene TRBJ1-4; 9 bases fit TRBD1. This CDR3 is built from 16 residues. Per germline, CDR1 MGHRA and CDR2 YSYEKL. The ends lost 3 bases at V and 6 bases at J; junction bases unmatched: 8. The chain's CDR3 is CASSQGTGLADEKLFF. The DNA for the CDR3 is TGCGCCAGCAGCCAGGGGACAGGGCTCGCGGATGAAAAACTGTTTTTT.

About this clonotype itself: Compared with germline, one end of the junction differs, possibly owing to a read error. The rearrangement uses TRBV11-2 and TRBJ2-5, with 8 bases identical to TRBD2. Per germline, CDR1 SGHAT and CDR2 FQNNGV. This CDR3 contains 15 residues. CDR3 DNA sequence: TGTGCCAGCAGCTTTTCAGCGGGGGACTTAGAGGCCCAGTACTTC. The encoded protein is CASSFSAGDLEAQYF.

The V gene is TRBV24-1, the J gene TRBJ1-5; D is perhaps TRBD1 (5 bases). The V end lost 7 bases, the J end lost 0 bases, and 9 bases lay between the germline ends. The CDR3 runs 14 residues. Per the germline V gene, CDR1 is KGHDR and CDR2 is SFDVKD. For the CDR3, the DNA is TGTGCCACCAGCTCTACAGGTAGCAATCAGCCCCAGCATTTT. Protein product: CATSSTGSNQPQHF.

The CDR3 here is CSARGRTSRTNYGYTF. The CDR3 DNA sequence: TGCAGTGCTAGGGGACGCACCAGCAGAACAAACTATGGCTACACCTTC. The gene calls are TRBV20-1 and TRBJ1-2, with D maybe TRBD1 (5 bases). The CDR3 has 16 amino acids. Per germline, CDR1 DFQATT and CDR2 SNEGSKA (reference sequence). Trimming took 3 bases from V and 2 from J, leaving 19 bases between them.

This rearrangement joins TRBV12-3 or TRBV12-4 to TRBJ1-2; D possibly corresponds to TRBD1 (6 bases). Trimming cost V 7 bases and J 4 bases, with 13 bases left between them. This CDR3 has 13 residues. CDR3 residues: CASTPGVRYGYTF. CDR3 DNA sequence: TGTGCCAGCACCCCAGGGGTTCGCTATGGCTACACCTTC.

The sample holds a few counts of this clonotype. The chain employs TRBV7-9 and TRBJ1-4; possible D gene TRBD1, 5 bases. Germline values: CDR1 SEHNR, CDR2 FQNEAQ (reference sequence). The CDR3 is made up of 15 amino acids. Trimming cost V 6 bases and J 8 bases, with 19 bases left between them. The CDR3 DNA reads TGTGCCAGCAGTCCTCCCCGGGGGGTAGGGGAAAAACTGTTTTTT. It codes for CASSPPRGVGEKLFF.

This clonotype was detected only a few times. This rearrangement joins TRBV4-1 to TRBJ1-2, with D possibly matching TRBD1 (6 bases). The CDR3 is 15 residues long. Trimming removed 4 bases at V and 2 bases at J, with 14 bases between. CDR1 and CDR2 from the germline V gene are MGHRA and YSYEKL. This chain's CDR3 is CASSPVTTGNYGYTF. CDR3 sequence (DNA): TGCGCCAGCAGCCCTGTAACTACAGGGAACTATGGCTACACCTTC.

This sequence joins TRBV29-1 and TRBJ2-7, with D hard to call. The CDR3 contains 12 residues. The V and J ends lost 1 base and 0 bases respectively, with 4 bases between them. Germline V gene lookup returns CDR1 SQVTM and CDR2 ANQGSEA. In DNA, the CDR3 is TGCAGCGTTGAAGGTGACTCCTACGAGCAGTACTTC. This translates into CSVEGDSYEQYF.

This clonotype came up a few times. The CDR3: CASSIKPFSTDTQYF. The CDR3 bases are TGTGCCAGTAGTATCAAGCCGTTCAGCACAGATACGCAGTATTTT. The chain couples TRBV19 to TRBJ2-3; D is undetermined. The germline gives CDR1 LNHDA, CDR2 SQIVND (reference sequence). The CDR3 is 15 residues long. Trimming cost V 3 bases and J 0 bases, with 10 bases left between them. Supplemented by reference TRBV19 and TRBJ2-3, the full variable domain reads DGGITQSPKYLFRKEGQNVTLSCEQNLNHDAMYWYRQDPGQGLRLIYYSQIVNDFQKGDIAEGYSVSREKKESFPLTVTSAQKNPTAFYLCASSIKPFSTDTQYFGPGTRLTVL.

CDR3 sequence reads: CASTPEGMNTEAFF. CDR3 nucleotide sequence: TGTGCCAGCACCCCGGAGGGAATGAACACTGAAGCTTTCTTT. The chain links TRBV12-3 or TRBV12-4 to TRBJ1-1, with unresolved D. The CDR3 contains 14 residues. The ends were cut back, 7 bases at V and 0 bases at J, with 12 bases in the middle.

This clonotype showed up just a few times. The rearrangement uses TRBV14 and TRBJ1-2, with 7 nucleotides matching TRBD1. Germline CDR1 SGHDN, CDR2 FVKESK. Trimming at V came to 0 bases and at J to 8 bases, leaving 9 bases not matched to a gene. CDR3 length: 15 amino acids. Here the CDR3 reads CASSQDIRGGDGYTF. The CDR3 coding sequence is TGTGCCAGCAGCCAAGATATCCGAGGGGGCGACGGCTACACCTTC.

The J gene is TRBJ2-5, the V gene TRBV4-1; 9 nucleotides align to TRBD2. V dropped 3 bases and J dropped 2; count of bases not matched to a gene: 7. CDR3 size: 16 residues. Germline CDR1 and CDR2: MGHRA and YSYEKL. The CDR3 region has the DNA TGCGCCAGCAGCCAGATAGCGGGGGCCCTACAAGAGACCCAGTACTTC. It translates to CASSQIAGALQETQYF.

CDR3 nucleotides: TGTGCCAGCAGTGAAGCCCGGGTGCCTAACTATGGCTACACCTTC. Translated: CASSEARVPNYGYTF. V gene TRBV2 combines with J gene TRBJ1-2; unclear D gene. This CDR3 spans 15 amino acids. Looked up from germline, CDR1 is SNHLY and CDR2 is FYNNEI. The V gene lost 0 bases and the J gene lost 0 bases, with 8 bases spanning the gap. Together with reference TRBV2 and TRBJ1-2, the CDR3 gives the full variable domain: EPEVTQTPSHQVTQMGQEVILRCVPISNHLYFYWYRQILGQKVEFLVSFYNNEISEKSEIFDDQFSVERPDGSNFTLKIRSTKLEDSAMYFCASSEARVPNYGYTFGSGTRLTVV.

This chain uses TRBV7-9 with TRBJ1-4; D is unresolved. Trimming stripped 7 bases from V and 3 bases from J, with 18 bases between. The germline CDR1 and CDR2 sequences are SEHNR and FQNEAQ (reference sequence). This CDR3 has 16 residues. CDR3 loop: CASTDTANEPNEKLFF. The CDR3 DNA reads TGTGCCAGCACCGACACCGCCAATGAGCCTAATGAAAAACTGTTTTTT.

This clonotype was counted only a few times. The CDR3 reads CAISYGTVEYHYEQYF. DNA for the CDR3: TGTGCCATCAGCTACGGGACAGTCGAATATCACTACGAGCAGTACTTC. This chain joins TRBV10-3 and TRBJ2-7, with 7 bases identical to TRBD1. The trim removed 6 bases at V and 3 bases at J, leaving 14 bases unmatched. Germline values: CDR1 ENHRY, CDR2 SYGVKD. This CDR3 is built from 16 residues.

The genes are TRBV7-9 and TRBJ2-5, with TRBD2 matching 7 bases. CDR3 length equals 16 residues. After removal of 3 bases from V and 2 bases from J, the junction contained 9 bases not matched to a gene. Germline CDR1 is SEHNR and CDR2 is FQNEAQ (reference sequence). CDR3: CASSFYAWGGQETQYF. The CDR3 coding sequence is TGTGCCAGCAGCTTCTATGCCTGGGGGGGACAAGAGACCCAGTACTTC. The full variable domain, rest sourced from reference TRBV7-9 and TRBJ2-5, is DTGVSQNPRHKITKRGQNVTFRCDPISEHNRLYWYRQTLGQGPEFLTYFQNEAQLEKSRLLSDRFSAERPKGSFSTLEIQRTEQGDSAMYLCASSFYAWGGQETQYFGPGTRLLVL.

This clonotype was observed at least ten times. The DNA for the CDR3 is TGTGCCAGCAGTCTAGGGGGCGGGGGGGCGAGAGAGACCCAGTACTTC. Encoded protein: CASSLGGGGARETQYF. The chain has TRBV7-2 and TRBJ2-5; TRBD2 matches at 9 bases. The V gene's germline CDR1 is SGHTA and CDR2 FQGNSA. The CDR3 runs to 16 residues. Trimming took 6 bases from V and 4 from J; bases not matched to a gene: 12.

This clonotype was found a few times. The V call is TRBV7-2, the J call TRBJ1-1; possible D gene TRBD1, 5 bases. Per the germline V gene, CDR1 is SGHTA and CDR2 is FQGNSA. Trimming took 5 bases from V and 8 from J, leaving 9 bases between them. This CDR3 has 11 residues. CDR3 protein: CASSDWGEAFF. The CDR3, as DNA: TGTGCCAGCAGCGATTGGGGCGAAGCTTTCTTT.